These 3 T cell receptor beta chains were sequenced from one sample in a study of T cells in Graves' hyperthyroidism and ophthalmopathy (dated by TCRdb to the late 2010s). Libraries came from multiplex PCR. The sequencing machine was an Illumina HiSeq 2000. The TCR beta CDR3 regions were amplified from RNA transcripts. The TCR CDR3 was subjected to a first round of RT-PCR using the HTBI primer set and the Qiagen OneStep RT-PCR kit. The public reads were reanalyzed by TCRdb: fastp trimming at Q25, MiXCR alignment, in-frame beta chains only. Every distinct CDR3 protein forms one entry, paired with its most common genes and DNA. In this sample the table shows 650,000 to 750,000 distinct CDR3 sequences, approximately 15% of which occur a single time. The ten largest make up 10% of the sample. Sample: blood. All receptors derive from a woman in her late teens or twenties with Graves' hyperthyroidism.

This clonotype was seen ten or more times. The chain has TRBV24-1 and TRBJ1-5; 12 positions agree with TRBD1. This CDR3 contains 15 residues. Germline loops: CDR1 KGHDR, CDR2 SFDVKD. V was clipped by 4 bases and J by 6 bases; unmatched bases: 3. Written as DNA, the CDR3 is TGTGCCACCAGTGACACGGGACAGGGGGCTCAGCCCCAGCATTTT. The encoded protein is CATSDTGQGAQPQHF.

This clonotype was observed at least ten times. The chain joins TRBV30 to TRBJ2-3; perhaps TRBD1 as D (5 bases). The CDR3 has 14 amino acids. V was cut by 1 base and J by 0 bases, with 8 bases left in between. Germline CDR1 reads GTSNPN; CDR2 reads SVGIG (reference sequence). The chain's CDR3 is CAWSAGFSTDTQYF. The CDR3, as DNA: TGTGCCTGGAGTGCAGGGTTCAGCACAGATACGCAGTATTTT.

This clonotype was seen at least ten times. V and J are TRBV11-2 and TRBJ2-1; 9 bases agree with TRBD1. Losses at the gene ends were 6 bases for V and 4 bases for J; bases not matched to a gene: 4. Germline CDR1 and CDR2: SGHAT and FQNNGV. CDR3 length: 14 amino acids. The CDR3 reads CASRGQGVYNEQFF. The CDR3 DNA sequence: TGTGCCAGCAGGGGACAGGGTGTTTACAATGAGCAGTTCTTC.